Below, 11 T cell receptor beta chains from the same sample are listed, as sequenced in a study of T cells in Graves' hyperthyroidism and ophthalmopathy. Template material for amplifying TCR beta CDR3 regions consisted of RNA transcripts. With the HTBI primer set, the TCR CDR3 went through a first round of RT-PCR. TCRdb re-analysed the multiplex PCR reads in MiXCR, keeping a single row per CDR3 protein. The sample consists of a few hundred thousand distinct CDR3 sequences, 15% to 18% of them appearing once. The specimen was blood. Receptor source: a woman in her twenties or thirties with Graves' hyperthyroidism.

This clonotype has just a few counts. The rearrangement joins TRBV6-2 or TRBV6-3 to TRBJ1-5; D is ambiguous. Germline CDR1 MNHEY, CDR2 SVGEGT. There are 14 residues in the CDR3. V shed 5 bases and J shed 7 bases, with 15 bases lying between them. CDR3 DNA: TGTGCCAGCAGTCAAGACGGAGGTTGGCAGCCCCAGCATTTT. Translated, it gives CASSQDGGWQPQHF.

This clonotype was counted ten times or more. The chain links TRBV6-2 or TRBV6-3 to TRBJ1-5; D call uncertain. Germline V gene lookup returns CDR1 MNHEY and CDR2 SVGEGT. V was pared by 8 bases and J by 2 bases, with 10 bases between. The CDR3 has 13 amino acids. CDR3 in DNA: TGTGCCAGCGCAGCCCGTGGCAATCAGCCCCAGCATTTT. Encoded protein: CASAARGNQPQHF.

This clonotype was found many times. The V gene is TRBV30, the J gene TRBJ1-2; D is unclear. Between the trimmed V and J ends, which lost 0 bases and 3 bases, there was a span of 8 bases. This CDR3 has 13 residues. Germline values: CDR1 GTSNPN, CDR2 SVGIG (reference sequence). The CDR3 is CAWSVTSYYGYTF. The CDR3 DNA sequence: TGTGCCTGGAGTGTAACCAGCTACTATGGCTACACCTTC.

In this sample, this clonotype turned up a few times. The chain employs TRBV5-1 and TRBJ2-2; a weak D match, TRBD1 (6 bases). Trimming left V 3 bases short and J 1 base short, with 10 bases between. Germline values: CDR1 SGHRS, CDR2 YFSETQ. CDR3 length equals 15 residues. CDR3 sequence (DNA): TGCGCCAGCAGCTGGATACAGGGGAACACCGGGGAGCTGTTTTTT. It codes for CASSWIQGNTGELFF.

The table lists this clonotype with a few counts. The chain links TRBV30 to TRBJ2-3; D is undetermined. The CDR3 has 14 residues. CDR1 and CDR2 (germline): GTSNPN, SVGIG (reference sequence). The germline V and J ends were trimmed by 3 bases and 6 bases, with 16 bases remaining between them. CDR3 sequence: CAWSDISPTDTQYF. CDR3 in DNA: TGTGCCTGGAGCGATATTTCCCCCACGGATACGCAGTATTTT. Full variable domain (outside the CDR3, taken from reference TRBV30 and TRBJ2-3): SQTIHQWPATLVQPVGSPLSLECTVEGTSNPNLYWYRQAAGRGLQLLFYSVGIGQISSEVPQNLSASRPQDRQFILSSKKLLLSDSGFYLCAWSDISPTDTQYFGPGTRLTVL.

This clonotype has at least ten counts. The chain recombines TRBV6-1 with TRBJ2-1, with unresolved D. This CDR3 has 13 amino acids. The V gene's germline CDR1 is MNHNS and CDR2 SASEGT. The V end was cut by 7 bases, the J end by 3 bases, with 10 bases between. CDR3 DNA sequence: TGTGCCAGCACCATAAAGCGCTACAATGAGCAGTTCTTC. It yields the protein CASTIKRYNEQFF.

This clonotype has at least ten counts. The chain combines TRBV28 with TRBJ2-7; tentative D call: TRBD2 (6 bases). V lost 5 bases to trimming and J lost 6 bases, with 17 bases between them. CDR3 length: 14 residues. Per the germline V gene, CDR1 is MDHEN and CDR2 is SYDVKM. CDR3 sequence reads: CASSPSPRGFEQYF. The CDR3 bases are TGTGCCAGCAGTCCCTCACCTCGGGGGTTCGAGCAGTACTTC.

This clonotype was recorded at least ten times. CDR3 sequence: CASSYGGRTDTQYF. The DNA for the CDR3 is TGTGCCAGCAGTTACGGAGGTCGCACAGATACGCAGTATTTT. The chain recombines TRBV28 with TRBJ2-3, with D possibly TRBD2 on 5 matching bases. Deletions cut 4 bases from V and 1 base from J, with 9 bases between. The CDR3 runs to 14 residues. Germline V gives CDR1 MDHEN, CDR2 SYDVKM. Supplemented by reference TRBV28 and TRBJ2-3, the full variable domain reads DVKVTQSSRYLVKRTGEKVFLECVQDMDHENMFWYRQDPGLGLRLIYFSYDVKMKEKGDIPEGYSVSREKKERFSLILESASTNQTSMYLCASSYGGRTDTQYFGPGTRLTVL.

The J gene is TRBJ1-5, the V gene TRBV28; TRBD1 might be the D (5 bases). CDR1 is MDHEN and CDR2 is SYDVKM in the germline V gene. CDR3 length: 14 residues. V was shortened by 6 bases and J by 4 bases, with 13 bases between the two germline ends. The CDR3, as DNA: TGTGCCAGCAGGGTACAGGCGGTAAATCAGCCCCAGCATTTT. Translating gives CASRVQAVNQPQHF.

This clonotype appeared a single time. The gene calls are TRBV12-3 or TRBV12-4 and TRBJ1-4; D unclear. This CDR3 comprises 11 residues. Trimming cost V 3 bases and J 16 bases, with 12 bases left between them. The CDR3 coding sequence is TGTGCCAGCAGTTTCGATGCCCTCTGGTTTTTT. Residues: CASSFDALWFF.

This chain uses TRBV19 with TRBJ2-7; 8 nucleotides match TRBD2. The germline V gene encodes CDR1 LNHDA and CDR2 SQIVND (reference sequence). The CDR3 has 13 residues. Trimming at V came to 10 bases and at J to 3 bases, leaving 8 bases not matched to a gene. CDR3 DNA sequence: TGTGCCACCAAGACTAGCGATAACTACGAGCAGTACTTC. It codes for CATKTSDNYEQYF.